Following are 17 T cell receptor beta chains from one sample sequenced in a study of T-cell reconstitution after alpha-beta-depleted transplantation in children. The TCRbeta library was prepared with unique molecular identifiers. From the PCR reads, TCRdb called clonotypes with MiXCR, one entry per CDR3 protein. The sample shows about 400,000 distinct CDR3 sequences, roughly 14% of them seen only once. The sample here was PBMCs, taken from the stem cell graft. These TCRs come from a human donor who donated a stem cell graft to a child with Fanconi anemia.

This clonotype was counted only a few times. One end of the junction varies from germline; a read error may be responsible. This chain uses TRBV7-9 with TRBJ1-1; no reliable D call. Germline loops: CDR1 SEHNR, CDR2 FQNEAQ (reference sequence). CDR3 length equals 13 residues. Written as DNA, the CDR3 is TGTGCCAGCGCGCAGAGTATAAACACTGAAGTTTTCTTT. It yields the protein CASAQSINTEVFF.

This clonotype was detected a few times. The rearrangement links TRBV12-3 or TRBV12-4 to TRBJ1-2; perhaps TRBD1 as D (6 bases). The CDR3 sequence is 14 residues long. Trimming stripped 6 bases from V and 10 bases from J, with 21 bases between. The CDR3 protein is CASSRDIGGEDYTF. CDR3 nucleotide sequence: TGTGCCAGCAGCCGGGACATTGGTGGGGAAGACTACACCTTC.

This chain's CDR3 is CASSPAERDEQFF. CDR3 DNA sequence: TGTGCCAGCTCACCTGCAGAACGCGATGAGCAGTTCTTC. J is TRBJ2-1 and V is TRBV18; D is ambiguous. Trimming stripped 3 bases from V and 8 bases from J, with 11 bases between. The CDR3 is 13 amino acids. CDR1 KGHSH and CDR2 LQKENI come from the germline V gene.

This clonotype was detected ten times or more. This rearrangement joins TRBV5-1 to TRBJ2-3, with D perhaps TRBD1 or TRBD2 (5 bases each). The V gene lost 2 bases and the J gene lost 2 bases, with 12 bases spanning the gap. CDR3 length: 15 residues. CDR1 SGHRS and CDR2 YFSETQ come from the germline V gene. The CDR3 DNA is TGCGCCAGCAGCTTAGAGGGGCCCTACACAGATACGCAGTATTTT. Encoded protein: CASSLEGPYTDTQYF.

This clonotype appeared many times. The J gene is TRBJ1-1, the V gene TRBV4-2; D gene uncertain. Germline lookup yields CDR1 LGHNA and CDR2 YNFKEQ. This CDR3 region has 13 residues. With 0 bases removed from V and 3 bases from J, the gap between germline ends came to 5 bases. CDR3 sequence: CASSQEEHTEAFF. DNA for the CDR3: TGTGCCAGCAGCCAAGAGGAGCACACTGAAGCTTTCTTT.

The chain couples TRBV4-3 to TRBJ2-1; 7 bases are a match to TRBD1. Losses at the gene ends were 0 bases for V and 8 bases for J; bases not matched to a gene: 13. CDR1 is LGHNA and CDR2 is YSLEER in the germline V gene. The CDR3 spans 17 residues. CDR3 amino acids: CASSQEGGRELVDEQFF. The CDR3 DNA follows: TGCGCCAGCAGCCAAGAAGGGGGCAGGGAACTGGTAGATGAGCAGTTCTTC.

This clonotype was seen repeatedly, ten times or more. The rearrangement links TRBV12-3 or TRBV12-4 to TRBJ2-7, with unresolved D. Trimming left V 0 bases short and J 1 base short, with 4 bases between. This CDR3 comprises 13 residues. The CDR3 here is CASSLAQSYEQYF. The CDR3 region has the DNA TGTGCCAGCAGTTTAGCACAGTCCTACGAGCAGTACTTC.

The chain carries TRBV9 and TRBJ2-2, with D maybe TRBD2 (5 bases). Germline lookup yields CDR1 SGDLS and CDR2 YYNGEE. Trimming cost V 0 bases and J 4 bases, with 19 bases left between them. The CDR3 is 18 amino acids. CDR3 protein: CASSVVAGNFGSTGELFF. In nucleotides, the CDR3 is TGTGCCAGCAGCGTAGTAGCAGGAAACTTTGGGAGCACCGGGGAGCTGTTTTTT.

This clonotype was counted ten times or more. This chain joins TRBV5-6 and TRBJ2-1; 7 bases are a match to TRBD1. This CDR3 region has 13 residues. Trimming removed 0 bases from V and 12 bases from J; junction bases left unmatched: 6. Per germline, CDR1 SGHDT and CDR2 YYEEEE. The CDR3 DNA sequence: TGTGCCAGCAGCTTGGGAACAGGGGCCGGGCAGTTCTTC. Protein: CASSLGTGAGQFF.

This clonotype came up many times. This sequence joins TRBV6-5 and TRBJ2-2; D call uncertain. In germline, CDR1 is MNHEY, CDR2 SVGAGI. The CDR3 contains 15 residues. The germline V and J ends were trimmed by 2 bases and 4 bases, with 11 bases remaining between them. The CDR3 here is CASSYRSGSTGELFF. CDR3 nucleotide sequence: TGTGCCAGCAGTTACAGATCAGGCAGCACCGGGGAGCTGTTTTTT.

This chain uses TRBV5-1 with TRBJ1-1; 11 positions agree with TRBD1. The germline V gene encodes CDR1 SGHRS and CDR2 YFSETQ. The trim removed 4 bases at V and 1 base at J, leaving 6 bases unmatched. The CDR3 length is 16 residues. CDR3 in amino acids: CASSTGQGASNTEAFF. Here the CDR3 DNA reads TGCGCCAGCAGCACCGGACAGGGGGCGTCGAACACTGAAGCTTTCTTT.

This clonotype occurred many times. This rearrangement joins TRBV29-1 to TRBJ1-4; D might be TRBD1 (6 bases). This CDR3 is 13 amino acids long. In germline, CDR1 is SQVTM, CDR2 ANQGSEA. Trimming took off 7 bases at V and 5 bases at J, with 14 bases between the two ends. This CDR3 reads CSANQGWNEKLFF. The CDR3 DNA follows: TGCAGCGCCAATCAGGGGTGGAATGAAAAACTGTTTTTT.

This chain joins TRBV14 and TRBJ2-7; no definite D call. V was pared by 0 bases and J by 5 bases, with 11 bases between. The CDR3 spans 14 residues. Germline CDR1 SGHDN, CDR2 FVKESK. The CDR3 loop is CASSQDLVLNEQYF. The CDR3 region has the DNA TGTGCCAGCAGCCAAGATCTAGTTCTCAACGAGCAGTACTTC.

The chain uses TRBV11-2 and TRBJ2-7; the D call may be TRBD1 or TRBD2 (5 bases each). CDR3 length equals 15 residues. CDR1 SGHAT and CDR2 FQNNGV come from the germline V gene. Trimming pared 4 bases from V and 6 bases from J, leaving 19 bases between. The CDR3 bases are TGTGCCAGCAGCTCCACCTCGGGACCGTCTTTCGAGCAGTACTTC. Its protein product is CASSSTSGPSFEQYF.

The chain employs TRBV9 and TRBJ1-2; 8 nucleotides line up with TRBD1. Per germline, CDR1 SGDLS and CDR2 YYNGEE. V dropped 4 bases and J dropped 0; count of bases not matched to a gene: 5. This CDR3 spans 15 amino acids. The CDR3 DNA reads as TGTGCCAGCAGCTCCCCGGACAGGGCTAACTATGGCTACACCTTC. Translating it yields CASSSPDRANYGYTF.

This clonotype has a count of ten or more. This chain links TRBV3-1 with TRBJ2-1, with D tentatively TRBD1 or TRBD2 (6 bases each). Trimming left V 0 bases short and J 9 bases short, with 15 bases between. Germline assignment: CDR1 LGHDT and CDR2 YNNKEL (reference sequence). This CDR3 is 15 amino acids long. This CDR3 reads CASSQEPGGTSEQFF. CDR3 DNA: TGTGCCAGCAGCCAAGAGCCCGGGGGCACGAGTGAGCAGTTCTTC.

This clonotype was seen many times. The chain employs TRBV4-2 and TRBJ2-3; no clear D. Germline V gives CDR1 LGHNA, CDR2 YNFKEQ. V was cut by 1 base and J by 2 bases, with 10 bases left in between. The CDR3 length is 15 residues. Here the CDR3 reads CASSQGHEPTDTQYF. The DNA for the CDR3 is TGTGCCAGCAGCCAAGGACATGAACCCACAGATACGCAGTATTTT.